The rows below give T cell receptor beta chains drawn from one sample of a study of cytotoxic CD8 clonotypes in ibrutinib-treated CLL. TCRdb keeps only in-frame clones here, not all; method: immunoSEQ multiplex PCR. This table holds more than 10,000 clones, roughly three quarters found once. The material was PBMCs, obtained at disease progression, from a patient treated with ibrutinib. The receptors come from a human donor with chronic lymphocytic leukemia. Each CDR3 is given without its conserved first and last residue.

>TRBJ1-1|TRBV7-3
ASSFLENTEAF
>TRBJ1-3|TRBV10-3
AITGTDSGNTIY
>TRBJ2-3|TRBV15
ATSRDGAVLSTDTQY
>TRBJ1-2|TRBV19
ASRRQSTNYGYT
>TRBJ2-3|TRBV6-1
ASSPRTDNTDTQY
>TRBJ2-1|TRBV9
ASSVSPGVYNEQF
>TRBJ2-7|TRBV6-1
ASHLGGSHYEQY
>TRBJ2-1|TRBV27
ASSSQGSSYNEQF
>TRBJ2-5|TRBV6-6
ASSYLGLQETQY
>TRBJ2-5|TRBV19
ASSSTGGGRETQY
>TRBJ2-3|TRBV7-9
ASSLVGGNKPDTQY
>TRBJ2-3|TRBV15
ATSRGLAGISDTQY
>TRBJ1-1|TRBV5-5
ASSPSSSDRPEAF
>TRBJ2-5|TRBV7-9
ASSLIAGGETQY
>TRBJ1-3|TRBV4-2
ASSPGWGATGNTIY
>TRBJ1-5|TRBV30
AWSVPGGPQYLQH
>TRBJ2-7|TRBV4-1
ASSRGDFSYEQY
>TRBJ1-1|TRBV19
ASSWGDRGSEAF
>TRBJ2-3|TRBV29-1
SVDGSGTGTDTQY
>TRBJ2-1|TRBV7-2
ASSPSGGKGNEQF
>TRBJ2-5|TRBV6-5
ASSYSPSGRETQY
>TRBJ2-3|TRBV27
ASGDAGTSGGPRRGNTQY
>TRBJ2-3|TRBV28
ASSLPSALTDTQY
>TRBJ1-4|TRBV5-4
ASSRQGRINEKLF
>TRBJ2-7|TRBV5-1
ASSSNRDSSYEQY
>TRBJ2-3|TRBV18
ASSPGLRDTQY